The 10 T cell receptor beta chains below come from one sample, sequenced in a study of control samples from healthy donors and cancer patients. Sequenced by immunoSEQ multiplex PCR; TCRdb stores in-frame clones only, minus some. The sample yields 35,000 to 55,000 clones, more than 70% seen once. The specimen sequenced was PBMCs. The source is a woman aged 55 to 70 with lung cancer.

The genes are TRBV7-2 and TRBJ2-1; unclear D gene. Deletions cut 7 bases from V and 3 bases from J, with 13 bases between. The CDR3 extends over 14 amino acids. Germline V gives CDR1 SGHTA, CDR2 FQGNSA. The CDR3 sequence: CASNPKPGYNEQFF. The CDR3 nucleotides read TGTGCCAGCAACCCAAAACCAGGCTACAATGAGCAGTTCTTC. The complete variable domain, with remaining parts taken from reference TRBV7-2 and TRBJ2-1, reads GAGVSQSPSNKVTEKGKDVELRCDPISGHTALYWYRQSLGQGLEFLIYFQGNSAPDKSGLPSDRFSAERTGGSVSTLTIQRTQQEDSAVYLCASNPKPGYNEQFFGPGTRLTVL.

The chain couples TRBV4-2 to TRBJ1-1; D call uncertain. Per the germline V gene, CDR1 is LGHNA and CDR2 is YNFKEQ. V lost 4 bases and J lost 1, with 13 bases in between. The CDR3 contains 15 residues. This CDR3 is CASSRFRDKNTEAFF. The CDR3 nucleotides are TGTGCCAGCAGCCGTTTCAGAGACAAGAACACTGAAGCTTTCTTT.

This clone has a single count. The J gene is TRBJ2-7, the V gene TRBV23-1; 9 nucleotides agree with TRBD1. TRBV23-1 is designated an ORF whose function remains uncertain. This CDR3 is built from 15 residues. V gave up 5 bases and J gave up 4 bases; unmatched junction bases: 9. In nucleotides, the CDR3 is TGCGCCAGCAGTTCAGACAGGGGGAAGGAATACGAGCAGTACTTC. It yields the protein CASSSDRGKEYEQYF.

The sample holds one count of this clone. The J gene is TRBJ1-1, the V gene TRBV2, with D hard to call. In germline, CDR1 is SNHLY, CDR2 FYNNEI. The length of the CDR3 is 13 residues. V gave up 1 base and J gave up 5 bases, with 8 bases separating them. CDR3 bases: TGTGCCAGCAGTGAAGGCGGTGGGACTGAAGCTTTCTTT. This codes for CASSEGGGTEAFF.

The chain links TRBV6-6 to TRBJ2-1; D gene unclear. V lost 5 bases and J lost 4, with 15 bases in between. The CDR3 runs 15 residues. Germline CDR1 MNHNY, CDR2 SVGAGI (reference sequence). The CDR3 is CASSQLTQPYNEQFF. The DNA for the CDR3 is TGTGCCAGCAGTCAGCTAACGCAGCCTTACAATGAGCAGTTCTTC.

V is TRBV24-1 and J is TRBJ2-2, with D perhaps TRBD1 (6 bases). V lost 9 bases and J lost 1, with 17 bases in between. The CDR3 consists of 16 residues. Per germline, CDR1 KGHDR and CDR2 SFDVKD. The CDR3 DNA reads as TGTGCCACCTCCCCCCGGACAGCCAAGAACACCGGGGAGCTGTTTTTT. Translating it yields CATSPRTAKNTGELFF.

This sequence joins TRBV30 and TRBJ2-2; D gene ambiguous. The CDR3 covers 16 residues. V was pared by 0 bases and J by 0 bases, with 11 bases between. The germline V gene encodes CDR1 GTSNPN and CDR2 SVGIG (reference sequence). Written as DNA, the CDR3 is TGTGCCTGGAGTGTACTTGTCATTTCGAACACCGGGGAGCTGTTTTTT. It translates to CAWSVLVISNTGELFF. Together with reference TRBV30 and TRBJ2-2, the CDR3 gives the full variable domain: SQTIHQWPATLVQPVGSPLSLECTVEGTSNPNLYWYRQAAGRGLQLLFYSVGIGQISSEVPQNLSASRPQDRQFILSSKKLLLSDSGFYLCAWSVLVISNTGELFFGEGSRLTVL.

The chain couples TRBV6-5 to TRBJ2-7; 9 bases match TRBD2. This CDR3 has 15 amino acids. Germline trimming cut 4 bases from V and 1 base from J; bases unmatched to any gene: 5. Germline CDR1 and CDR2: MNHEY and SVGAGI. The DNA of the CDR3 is TGTGCCAGCAGTTCCCTGACTAGCGGATCCTACGAGCAGTACTTC. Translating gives CASSSLTSGSYEQYF.

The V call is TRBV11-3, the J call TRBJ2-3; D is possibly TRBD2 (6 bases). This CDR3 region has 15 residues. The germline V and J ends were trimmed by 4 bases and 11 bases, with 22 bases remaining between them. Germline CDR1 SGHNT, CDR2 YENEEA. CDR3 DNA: TGTGCCAGCAGCTCACTAGCCAACGAAGAAGGAGGGCAGTATTTT. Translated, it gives CASSSLANEEGGQYF.

In DNA, the CDR3 is TGTGCCAGCAGGACCGGGACTAGTGCAGATACGCAGTATTTT. Translating it yields CASRTGTSADTQYF. The chain is built from TRBV6-5 and TRBJ2-3, with 8 bases aligning to TRBD2. Germline V gene sequence: CDR1 MNHEY, CDR2 SVGAGI. CDR3 length equals 14 residues. V shed 6 bases, J shed 4 bases, and the junction held 6 bases outside the gene matches.